This entry concerns a single T cell receptor beta chain. The antigen is unknown. Treatment of the sample: oral pan-JAK inhibitor, 5-10 mg twice daily. This record belongs to a study of CD8+ T cells in alopecia areata. Study-wide results and limits: The treated group had a single nonresponder, limiting CD8+ expansion-response conclusions.

Once RNA had been extracted, it was reverse transcribed into cDNA to act as the sequencing template. The protocol was immunoSEQ multiplex PCR, while the TCRdb copy is restricted to in-frame clones and leaves out a portion. This table holds about 120,000 clones, 50% to 75% found once. The receptor was derived from a human donor with alopecia areata. The sample consisted of CD8+ T cells sorted from blood, taken at week 4, from a patient treated with tofacitinib.

CDR3 residues: CASSLYGGDTEAFF. In DNA form, the CDR3 reads TGTGCCAGCAGCCTGTATGGGGGAGACACTGAAGCTTTCTTT. The V and J genes are TRBV7-2 and TRBJ1-1, with D possibly being TRBD1 (5 bases). This CDR3 has 14 residues. The ends were cut back, 5 bases at V and 3 bases at J, with 13 bases in the middle. Germline CDR1 reads SGHTA; CDR2 reads FQGNSA.